Presented here are 20 T cell receptor beta chains from one specimen sequenced in a study of blood T cell repertoires in COVID-19. Sequenced by immunoSEQ multiplex PCR; TCRdb stores in-frame clones only, minus some. The table includes more than 70,000 clones, around 86% detected once. Sample: peripheral blood. The receptors come from a human donor in a cohort sampled during active COVID-19.

V gene TRBV2 combines with J gene TRBJ1-5; 9 nucleotides agree with TRBD1. The length of the CDR3 is 15 residues. V trimming: 4 bases; J trimming: 4 bases; junction bases outside the gene matches: 5. Germline lookup yields CDR1 SNHLY and CDR2 FYNNEI. The CDR3 region is CASSGTGAPNQPQHF. CDR3 nucleotides: TGTGCCAGCAGTGGGACAGGGGCACCTAATCAGCCCCAGCATTTT.

V usage is TRBV19 and J usage is TRBJ2-7, with 8 bases that match TRBD1. The CDR3 has 14 residues. Trimming at V came to 5 bases and at J to 0 bases, leaving 3 bases not matched to a gene. The germline CDR1 and CDR2 sequences are LNHDA and SQIVND (reference sequence). CDR3 DNA sequence: TGTGCCAGTAGTGCGGGACAGGTCTCCTACGAGCAGTACTTC. Its protein product is CASSAGQVSYEQYF.

The count of this clone is one. This chain joins TRBV3-1 (or the pseudogene TRBV3-2) and TRBJ1-5, with D possibly TRBD1 on 6 matching bases. CDR1 is LGHDT and CDR2 is YNNKEL in the germline V gene (reference sequence). V lost 4 bases to trimming and J lost 7 bases, with 14 bases between them. The CDR3 has 14 amino acids. The CDR3 spells CASSPEQGEQPQHF. The CDR3 DNA is TGTGCCAGCAGCCCTGAACAGGGAGAGCAGCCCCAGCATTTT.

The V and J genes are TRBV6-5 and TRBJ1-2; TRBD1 matches at 12 bases. J gave up 7 bases and V 4 bases, and 7 bases lay outside the gene matches. This CDR3 region has 15 residues. Looked up from germline, CDR1 is MNHEY and CDR2 is SVGAGI. CDR3 coding DNA: TGTGCCAGCAGTTTATGGGGACAGGGGGCGGTTGGCTACACCTTC. It codes for CASSLWGQGAVGYTF.

The rearrangement links TRBV28 to TRBJ2-7; 10 nucleotides agree with TRBD1. This CDR3 is 14 amino acids long. V lost 5 bases and J lost 7; bases outside the gene matches: 8. Germline loops: CDR1 MDHEN, CDR2 SYDVKM. CDR3 sequence: CASSPGQGMGEQYF. For the CDR3, the DNA is TGTGCCAGCAGTCCGGGACAGGGGATGGGGGAGCAGTACTTC.

This sequence joins TRBV24-1 and TRBJ2-5; TRBD1 is a possible D gene (5 bases). The CDR3 loop spans 12 amino acids. Per germline, CDR1 KGHDR and CDR2 SFDVKD. The V and J ends lost 4 bases and 5 bases respectively, with 7 bases between them. CDR3 nucleotide sequence: TGTGCCACCAGTGAGGGGCGGGAGACCCAGTACTTC. It is translated as CATSEGRETQYF.

This chain uses TRBV5-1 with TRBJ1-6; TRBD1 might be the D (6 bases). Trimming removed 7 bases at V and 10 bases at J, with 21 bases between. This CDR3 region has 15 residues. Looked up from germline, CDR1 is SGHRS and CDR2 is YFSETQ. The CDR3 region is CASSTSNGGHSPLHF. CDR3 DNA sequence: TGCGCCAGCTCGACCTCAAACGGGGGGCACTCACCCCTCCACTTT.

The genes are TRBV15 and TRBJ2-7, with unresolved D. The V gene lost 0 bases and the J gene lost 10 bases, with 10 bases spanning the gap. Germline CDR1 LNHNV, CDR2 YYDKDF (reference sequence). The CDR3 sequence is 12 residues long. The CDR3 coding sequence is TGTGCCACCAGCAGAGATTCAGGTGTACAGTACTTC. It codes for CATSRDSGVQYF.

The rearrangement links TRBV5-1 to TRBJ1-2, with 9 nucleotides matching TRBD1. V was pared by 5 bases and J by 4 bases, with 6 bases of the junction left unmatched. CDR3 length: 14 amino acids. The germline V gene encodes CDR1 SGHRS and CDR2 YFSETQ. The CDR3 protein is CASSPGTGIYGYTF. In nucleotides, the CDR3 is TGCGCCAGCAGTCCCGGGACAGGGATCTATGGCTACACCTTC.

The chain couples TRBV19 to TRBJ1-1, with 10 nucleotides matching TRBD1. V was pared by 8 bases and J by 0 bases, with 3 bases of the junction left unmatched. The CDR3 spans 14 residues. In germline, CDR1 is LNHDA, CDR2 SQIVND (reference sequence). This CDR3 is CASWDRGLNTEAFF. The CDR3 DNA is TGTGCCAGTTGGGACAGGGGCCTGAACACTGAAGCTTTCTTT.

The V call is TRBV7-2, the J call TRBJ1-1, with unresolved D. V was pared by 5 bases and J by 5 bases, with 18 bases between. The CDR3 spans 15 residues. From germline, CDR1 is SGHTA and CDR2 FQGNSA. CDR3 DNA sequence: TGTGCCAGCAGCCTTACAGTCTCGGAATGGACTGAAGCTTTCTTT. The encoded protein is CASSLTVSEWTEAFF. Full variable domain (missing parts from reference TRBV7-2 and TRBJ1-1): GAGVSQSPSNKVTEKGKDVELRCDPISGHTALYWYRQSLGQGLEFLIYFQGNSAPDKSGLPSDRFSAERTGGSVSTLTIQRTQQEDSAVYLCASSLTVSEWTEAFFGQGTRLTVV.

This chain uses TRBV9 with TRBJ2-3, with 9 nucleotides matching TRBD1. Germline CDR1 reads SGDLS; CDR2 reads YYNGEE. This CDR3 has 16 residues. V lost 0 bases and J lost 4; bases outside the gene matches: 6. The CDR3 coding sequence is TGTGCCAGCAGCGTAGAGTGGACAGGGGATTCAGATACGCAGTATTTT. Residues: CASSVEWTGDSDTQYF.

This clone was seen only a few times. The genes are TRBV2 and TRBJ2-7; 7 bases line up with TRBD2. Germline CDR1 SNHLY, CDR2 FYNNEI. The CDR3 runs 16 residues. J was trimmed by 7 bases and V by 7 bases; bases with no gene match: 19. DNA of the CDR3: TGTGCCAGCAATGGGGCTAGCGGCACCCCCGTGGGGGAGCAGTACTTC. Amino acid sequence: CASNGASGTPVGEQYF.

Worth noting for this clone: The junction and the germline gene differ at one end; a read error may be behind it. The V and J genes are TRBV28 and TRBJ1-2; D might be TRBD1 (6 bases). The CDR3 extends over 12 amino acids. The germline V gene encodes CDR1 MDHEN and CDR2 SYDVKM. CDR3 region: CASSLPGGTRGF. In DNA form, the CDR3 reads TGTGCCAGCAGTCTCCCGGGGGGGACAAGGGGCTTC.

The chain links TRBV6-4 to TRBJ1-5, with D perhaps matching TRBD1 (6 bases). V lost 10 bases and J lost 4, with 17 bases in between. Germline V gene data show CDR1 as MRHNA and CDR2 as SNTAGT. The CDR3 runs 14 residues. The CDR3 reads CATGNQGLNQPQHF. For the CDR3, the DNA is TGTGCCACCGGGAACCAGGGGCTTAATCAGCCCCAGCATTTT.

There are a few counts of this clone. The J gene is TRBJ2-4, the V gene TRBV5-4; 14 positions match TRBD2. CDR3 length equals 18 residues. Germline-derived CDR1 and CDR2 are SGHNT and YYREEE (reference sequence). V shed 4 bases and J 1 base; nucleotides not matched to a gene: 7. This chain's CDR3 is CASSQGLAGVLAKNIQYF. The CDR3 DNA is TGTGCCAGCAGCCAGGGACTAGCGGGGGTGCTGGCCAAAAACATTCAGTACTTC.

The chain recombines TRBV5-1 with TRBJ2-1; D gene unclear. The CDR3 covers 15 residues. The V gene lost 0 bases and the J gene lost 6 bases, with 13 bases spanning the gap. Germline values: CDR1 SGHRS, CDR2 YFSETQ. The CDR3 is CASSLAALPGNEQFF. The CDR3, as DNA: TGCGCCAGCAGCTTGGCAGCACTACCGGGCAATGAGCAGTTCTTC.

This sequence joins TRBV11-2 and TRBJ2-1, with D possibly TRBD1 on 6 matching bases. The CDR3 has 18 amino acids. Germline values: CDR1 SGHAT, CDR2 FQNNGV. V lost 0 bases and J 7 bases, leaving 22 bases between the germline ends. The CDR3 loop reads CASSLDAPRDMPGNEQFF. The CDR3 region has the DNA TGTGCCAGCAGCTTAGATGCCCCCCGGGACATGCCTGGGAATGAGCAGTTCTTC.

This rearrangement joins TRBV24-1 to TRBJ1-3; 11 nucleotides agree with TRBD1. Germline values: CDR1 KGHDR, CDR2 SFDVKD. V lost 0 bases and J lost 3; bases outside the gene matches: 6. This CDR3 has 18 residues. The CDR3 region has the DNA TGTGCCACCAGTGATTTGTGGACAGGGGGCTTTTATGGAAACACCATATATTTT. It codes for CATSDLWTGGFYGNTIYF.

This clone was observed once. The chain employs TRBV9 and TRBJ1-2; tentative D call: TRBD1 (5 bases). This CDR3 has 12 amino acids. V was pared by 2 bases and J by 4 bases, with 6 bases between. The germline gives CDR1 SGDLS, CDR2 YYNGEE. The CDR3: CASSVGGYGYTF. In DNA, the CDR3 is TGTGCCAGCAGCGTGGGGGGCTATGGCTACACCTTC. Full variable domain (missing parts from reference TRBV9 and TRBJ1-2): DSGVTQTPKHLITATGQRVTLRCSPRSGDLSVYWYQQSLDQGLQFLIQYYNGEERAKGNILERFSAQQFPDLHSELNLSSLELGDSALYFCASSVGGYGYTFGSGTRLTVV.